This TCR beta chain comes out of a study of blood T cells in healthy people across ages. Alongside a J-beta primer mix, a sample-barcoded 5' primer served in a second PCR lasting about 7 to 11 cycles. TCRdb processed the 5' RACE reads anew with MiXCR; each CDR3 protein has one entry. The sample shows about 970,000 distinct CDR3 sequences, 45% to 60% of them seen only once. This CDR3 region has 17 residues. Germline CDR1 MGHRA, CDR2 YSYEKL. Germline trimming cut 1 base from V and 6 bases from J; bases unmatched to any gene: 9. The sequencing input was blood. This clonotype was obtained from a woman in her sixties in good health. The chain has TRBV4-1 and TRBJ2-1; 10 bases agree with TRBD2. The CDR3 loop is CASSQASGSNRGNEQFF. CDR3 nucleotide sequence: TGCGCCAGCAGCCAAGCTAGCGGGAGCAATCGGGGCAATGAGCAGTTCTTC.